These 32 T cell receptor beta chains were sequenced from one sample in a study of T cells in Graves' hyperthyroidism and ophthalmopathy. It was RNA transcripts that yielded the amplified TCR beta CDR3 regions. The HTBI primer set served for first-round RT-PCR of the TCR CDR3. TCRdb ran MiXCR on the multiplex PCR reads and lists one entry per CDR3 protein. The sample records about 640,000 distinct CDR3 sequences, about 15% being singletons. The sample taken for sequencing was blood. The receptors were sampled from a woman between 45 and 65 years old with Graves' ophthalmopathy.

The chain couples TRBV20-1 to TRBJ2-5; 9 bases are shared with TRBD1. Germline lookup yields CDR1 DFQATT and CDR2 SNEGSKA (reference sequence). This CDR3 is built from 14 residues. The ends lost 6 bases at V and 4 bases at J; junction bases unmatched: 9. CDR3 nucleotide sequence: TGCAGTGCAAGTCAACAGGGGGCTGGAGAGACCCAGTACTTC. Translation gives CSASQQGAGETQYF.

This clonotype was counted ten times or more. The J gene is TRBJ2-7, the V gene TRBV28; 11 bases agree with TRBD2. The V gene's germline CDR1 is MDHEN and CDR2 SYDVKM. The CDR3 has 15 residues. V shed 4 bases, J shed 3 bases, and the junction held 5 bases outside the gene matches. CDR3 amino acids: CASSSGLAAIYEQYF. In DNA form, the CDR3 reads TGTGCCAGCAGTTCGGGACTAGCGGCTATCTACGAGCAGTACTTC.

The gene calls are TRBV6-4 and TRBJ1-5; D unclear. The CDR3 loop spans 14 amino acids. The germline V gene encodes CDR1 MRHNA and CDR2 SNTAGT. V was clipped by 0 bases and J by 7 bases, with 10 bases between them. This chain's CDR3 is CASSDSGSRQPQHF. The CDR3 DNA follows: TGTGCCAGCAGTGACTCCGGTAGTAGGCAGCCCCAGCATTTT.

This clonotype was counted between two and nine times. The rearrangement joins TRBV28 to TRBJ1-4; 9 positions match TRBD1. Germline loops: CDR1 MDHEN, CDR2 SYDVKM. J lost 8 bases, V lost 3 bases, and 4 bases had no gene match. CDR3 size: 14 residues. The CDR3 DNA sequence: TGTGCCAGCAGTTTGGGACAGGGAAGAGAAAAACTGTTTTTT. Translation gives CASSLGQGREKLFF.

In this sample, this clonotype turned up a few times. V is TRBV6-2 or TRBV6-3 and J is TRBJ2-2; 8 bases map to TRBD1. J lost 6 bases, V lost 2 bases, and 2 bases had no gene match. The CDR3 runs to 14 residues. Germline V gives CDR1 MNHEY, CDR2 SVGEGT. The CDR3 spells CASSYDRGPGELFF. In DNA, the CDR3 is TGTGCCAGCAGTTACGACAGGGGCCCCGGGGAGCTGTTTTTT.

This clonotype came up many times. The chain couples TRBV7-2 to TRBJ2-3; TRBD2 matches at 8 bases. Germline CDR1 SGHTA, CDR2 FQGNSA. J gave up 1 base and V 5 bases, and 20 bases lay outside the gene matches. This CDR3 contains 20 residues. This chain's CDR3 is CASSGEGGGLAGRGTDTQYF. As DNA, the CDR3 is TGTGCCAGCAGCGGAGAGGGGGGGGGTCTAGCGGGCCGAGGCACAGATACGCAGTATTTT.

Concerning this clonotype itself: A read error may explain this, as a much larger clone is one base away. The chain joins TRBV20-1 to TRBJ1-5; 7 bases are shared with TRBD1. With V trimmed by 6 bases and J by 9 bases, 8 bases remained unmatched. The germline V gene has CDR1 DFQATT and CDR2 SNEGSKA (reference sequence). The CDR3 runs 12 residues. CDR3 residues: CSARGVDRPQHF. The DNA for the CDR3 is TGCAGTGCCAGGGGGGTGGATCGGCCCCAGCATTTT.

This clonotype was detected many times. As DNA, the CDR3 is TGTGCCAGCAGCTCGGAACCGGGACTAGCCCCAAATGAGCAGTTCTTC. This sequence encodes CASSSEPGLAPNEQFF. V gene TRBV28 combines with J gene TRBJ2-1, with 9 bases that match TRBD2. This CDR3 is built from 16 residues. CDR1 is MDHEN, CDR2 SYDVKM, per germline. After removal of 6 bases from V and 7 bases from J, the junction contained 13 bases not matched to a gene.

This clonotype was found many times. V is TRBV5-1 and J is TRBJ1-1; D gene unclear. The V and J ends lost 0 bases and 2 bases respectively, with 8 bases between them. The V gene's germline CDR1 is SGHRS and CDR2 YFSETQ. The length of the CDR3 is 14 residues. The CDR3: CASSLGGPNTEAFF. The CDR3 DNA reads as TGCGCCAGCAGCTTGGGCGGCCCTAACACTGAAGCTTTCTTT.

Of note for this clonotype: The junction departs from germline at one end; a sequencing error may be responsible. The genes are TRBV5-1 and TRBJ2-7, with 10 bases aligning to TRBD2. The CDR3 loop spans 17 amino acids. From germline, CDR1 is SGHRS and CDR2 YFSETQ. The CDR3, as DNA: TGTGCCAGCAGCCCCGCTAGCGGGAGATTAGGATCCTACGAGCAGTACTTC. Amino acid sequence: CASSPASGRLGSYEQYF.

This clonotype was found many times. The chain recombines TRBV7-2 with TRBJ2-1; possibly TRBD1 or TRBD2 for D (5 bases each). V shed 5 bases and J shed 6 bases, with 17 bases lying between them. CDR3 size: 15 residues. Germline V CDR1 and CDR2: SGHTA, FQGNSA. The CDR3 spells CASSVAGTFLNEQFF. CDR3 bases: TGTGCCAGCAGCGTGGCCGGGACCTTTCTCAATGAGCAGTTCTTC.

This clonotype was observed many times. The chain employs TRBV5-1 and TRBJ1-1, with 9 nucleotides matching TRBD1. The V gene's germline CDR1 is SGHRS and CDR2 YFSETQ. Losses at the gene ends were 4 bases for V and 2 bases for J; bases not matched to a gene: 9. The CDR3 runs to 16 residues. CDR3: CASSESGTGRNTEAFF. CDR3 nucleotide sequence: TGCGCCAGCAGCGAAAGCGGGACAGGGAGAAACACTGAAGCTTTCTTT.

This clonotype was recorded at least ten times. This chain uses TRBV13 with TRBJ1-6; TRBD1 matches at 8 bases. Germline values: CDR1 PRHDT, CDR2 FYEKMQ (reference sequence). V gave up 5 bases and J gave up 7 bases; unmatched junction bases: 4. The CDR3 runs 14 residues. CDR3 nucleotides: TGTGCCAGCAGCAAAGGACAGGGCAATTCACCCCTCCACTTT. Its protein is CASSKGQGNSPLHF.

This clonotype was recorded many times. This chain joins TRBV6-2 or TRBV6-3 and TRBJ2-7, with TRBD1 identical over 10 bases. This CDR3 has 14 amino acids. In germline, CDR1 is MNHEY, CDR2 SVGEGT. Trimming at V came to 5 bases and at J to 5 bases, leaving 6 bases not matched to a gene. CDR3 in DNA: TGTGCCAGCAGTGCGACAGGGGGCGGCCACGAGCAGTACTTC. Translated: CASSATGGGHEQYF.

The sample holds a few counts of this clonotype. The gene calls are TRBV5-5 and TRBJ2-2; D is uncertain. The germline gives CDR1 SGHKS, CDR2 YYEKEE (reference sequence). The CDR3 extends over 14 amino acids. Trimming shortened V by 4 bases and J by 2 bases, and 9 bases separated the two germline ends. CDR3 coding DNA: TGTGCCAGCAGCCAACAGCTAAACACCGGGGAGCTGTTTTTT. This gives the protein CASSQQLNTGELFF. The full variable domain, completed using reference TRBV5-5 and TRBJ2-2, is DAGVTQSPTHLIKTRGQQVTLRCSPISGHKSVSWYQQVLGQGPQFIFQYYEKEERGRGNFPDRFSARQFPNYSSELNVNALLLGDSALYLCASSQQLNTGELFFGEGSRLTVL.

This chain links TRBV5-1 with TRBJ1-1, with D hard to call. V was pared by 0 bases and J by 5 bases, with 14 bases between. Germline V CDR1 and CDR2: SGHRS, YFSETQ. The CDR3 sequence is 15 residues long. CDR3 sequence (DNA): TGCGCCAGCAGCTTGGAGGCATTCCTGGGTACTGAAGCTTTCTTT. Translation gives CASSLEAFLGTEAFF.

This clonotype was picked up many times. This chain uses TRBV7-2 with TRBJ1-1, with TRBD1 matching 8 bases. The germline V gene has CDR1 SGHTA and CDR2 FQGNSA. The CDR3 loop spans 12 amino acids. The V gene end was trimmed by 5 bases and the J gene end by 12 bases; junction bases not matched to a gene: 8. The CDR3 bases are TGTGCCAGCAGCCTACGACAGGGGAAGCCTTTCTTT. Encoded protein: CASSLRQGKPFF.

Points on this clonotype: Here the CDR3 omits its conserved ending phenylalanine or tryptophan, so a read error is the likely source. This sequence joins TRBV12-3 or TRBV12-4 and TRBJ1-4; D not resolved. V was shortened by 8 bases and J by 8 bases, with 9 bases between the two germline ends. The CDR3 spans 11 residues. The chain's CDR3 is CASSLEEKLFS. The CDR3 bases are TGTGCCAGCTCGTTGGAGGAAAAACTGTTTTCT.

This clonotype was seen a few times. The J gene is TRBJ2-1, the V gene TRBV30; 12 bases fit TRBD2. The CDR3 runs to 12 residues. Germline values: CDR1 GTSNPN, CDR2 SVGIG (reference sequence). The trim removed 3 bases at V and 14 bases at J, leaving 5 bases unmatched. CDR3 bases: TGTGCCTGGAGCCGACTAGCGGGAGTCAAGTTCTTC. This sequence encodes CAWSRLAGVKFF.

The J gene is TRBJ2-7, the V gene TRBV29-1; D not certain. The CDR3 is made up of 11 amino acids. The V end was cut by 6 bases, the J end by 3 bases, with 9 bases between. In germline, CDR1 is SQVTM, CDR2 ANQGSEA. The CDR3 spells CSVETIYEQYF. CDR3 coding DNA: TGCAGCGTGGAGACCATCTACGAGCAGTACTTC.

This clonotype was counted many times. CDR3 coding DNA: TGTGCCTGGGACCGGGACATGAACACTGAAGCTTTCTTT. Translated: CAWDRDMNTEAFF. This chain links TRBV30 with TRBJ1-1; tentative D call: TRBD1 (6 bases). Germline V lookup: CDR1 GTSNPN, CDR2 SVGIG (reference sequence). The ends were cut back, 5 bases at V and 0 bases at J, with 10 bases in the middle. The CDR3 is 13 amino acids.

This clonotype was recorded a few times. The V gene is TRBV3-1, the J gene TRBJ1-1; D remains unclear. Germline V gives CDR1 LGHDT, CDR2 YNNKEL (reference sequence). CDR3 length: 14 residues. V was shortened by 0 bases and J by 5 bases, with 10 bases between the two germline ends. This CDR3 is CASSQDPKRTEAFF. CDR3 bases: TGTGCCAGCAGCCAAGATCCCAAGAGGACTGAAGCTTTCTTT.

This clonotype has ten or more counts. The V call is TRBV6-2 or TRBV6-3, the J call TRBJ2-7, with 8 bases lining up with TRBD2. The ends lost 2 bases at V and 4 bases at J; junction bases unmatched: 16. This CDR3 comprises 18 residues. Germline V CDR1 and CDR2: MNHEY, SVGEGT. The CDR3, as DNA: TGTGCCAGCAGTTACGCGAAAGAAACTAGCGGAGAACCTTACGAGCAGTACTTC. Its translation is CASSYAKETSGEPYEQYF.

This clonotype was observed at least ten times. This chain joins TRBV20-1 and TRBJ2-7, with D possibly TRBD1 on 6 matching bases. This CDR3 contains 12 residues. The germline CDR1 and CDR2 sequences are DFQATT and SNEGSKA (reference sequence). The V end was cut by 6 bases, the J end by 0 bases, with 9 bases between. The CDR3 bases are TGCAGTGCCAGGACAGACTCCTACGAGCAGTACTTC. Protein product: CSARTDSYEQYF.

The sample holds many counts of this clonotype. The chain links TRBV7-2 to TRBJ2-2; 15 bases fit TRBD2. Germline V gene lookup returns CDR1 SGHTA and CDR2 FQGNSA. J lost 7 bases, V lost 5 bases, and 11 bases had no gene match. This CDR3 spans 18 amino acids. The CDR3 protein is CASSVTGTSGRRNGELFF. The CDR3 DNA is TGTGCCAGCAGCGTAACCGGGACTAGCGGGAGGAGGAACGGGGAGCTGTTTTTT.

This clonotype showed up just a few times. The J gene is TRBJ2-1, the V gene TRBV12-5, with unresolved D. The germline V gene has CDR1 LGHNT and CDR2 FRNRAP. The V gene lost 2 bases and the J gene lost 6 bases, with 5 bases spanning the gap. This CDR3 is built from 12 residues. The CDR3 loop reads CASGLRANEQFF. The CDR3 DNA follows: TGTGCTAGTGGTTTGAGGGCCAATGAGCAGTTCTTC.

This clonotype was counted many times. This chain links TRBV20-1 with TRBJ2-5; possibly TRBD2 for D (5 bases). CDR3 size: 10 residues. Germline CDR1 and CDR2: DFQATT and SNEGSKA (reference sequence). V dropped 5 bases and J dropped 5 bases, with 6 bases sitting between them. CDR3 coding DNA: TGCAGTGCTTGGAGGGAGACCCAGTACTTC. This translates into CSAWRETQYF.

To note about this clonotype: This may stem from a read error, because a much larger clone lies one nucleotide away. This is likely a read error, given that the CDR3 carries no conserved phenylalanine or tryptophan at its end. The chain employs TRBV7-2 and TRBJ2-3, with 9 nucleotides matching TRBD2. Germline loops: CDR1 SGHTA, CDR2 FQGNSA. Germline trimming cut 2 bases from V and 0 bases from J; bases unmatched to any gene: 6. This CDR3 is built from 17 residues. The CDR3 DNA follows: TGTGCCAGCAGCTTATTAGCGGGGGCCATTAGCACAGATACGCAGTATCTT. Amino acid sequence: CASSLLAGAISTDTQYL.

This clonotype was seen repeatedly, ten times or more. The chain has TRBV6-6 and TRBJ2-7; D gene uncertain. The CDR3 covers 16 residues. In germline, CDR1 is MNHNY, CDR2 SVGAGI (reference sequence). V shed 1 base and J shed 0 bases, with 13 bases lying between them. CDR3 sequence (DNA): TGTGCCAGCAGTTACTTCTCAGGCATAAACTCCTACGAGCAGTACTTC. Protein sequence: CASSYFSGINSYEQYF.

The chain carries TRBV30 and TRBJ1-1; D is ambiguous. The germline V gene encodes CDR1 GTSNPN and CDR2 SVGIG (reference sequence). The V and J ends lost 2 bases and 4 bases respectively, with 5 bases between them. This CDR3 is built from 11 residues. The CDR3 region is CAWSFSTEAFF. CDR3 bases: TGTGCCTGGAGTTTCAGCACTGAAGCTTTCTTT.

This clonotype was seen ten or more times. The CDR3 DNA sequence: TGTGCCAGCAGAACTAACCCAGGGGCGAACACTGAAGCTTTCTTT. Its translation: CASRTNPGANTEAFF. The chain couples TRBV6-1 to TRBJ1-1; D may be TRBD1 (6 bases). Trimming removed 6 bases from V and 1 base from J, with 15 bases in between. Germline loops: CDR1 MNHNS, CDR2 SASEGT. The CDR3 extends over 15 amino acids.

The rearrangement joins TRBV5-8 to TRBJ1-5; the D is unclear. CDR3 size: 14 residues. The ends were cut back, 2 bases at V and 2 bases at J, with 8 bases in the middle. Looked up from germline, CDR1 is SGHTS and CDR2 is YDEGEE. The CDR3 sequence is CASSFLQRNQPQHF. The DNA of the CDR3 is TGTGCCAGCAGCTTTCTACAACGCAATCAGCCCCAGCATTTT. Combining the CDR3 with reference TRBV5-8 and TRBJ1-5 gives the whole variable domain EAGVTQSPTHLIKTRGQQATLRCSPISGHTSVYWYQQALGLGLQFLLWYDEGEERNRGNFPPRFSGRQFPNYSSELNVNALELEDSALYLCASSFLQRNQPQHFGDGTRLSIL.